This record looks at one TCR beta chain sequence and its context. What it recognizes is unknown. The sample is drawn from a study of radiotherapy plus CTLA-4 blockade in lung cancer. General observations from the study: TCR clones originating in tumors grew in number in blood after radiotherapy plus ipilimumab.

Deletions cut 5 bases from V and 4 bases from J, with 5 bases between. This CDR3 has 12 residues. Germline CDR1 reads MNHNY; CDR2 reads SVGAGI (reference sequence). The assay was immunoSEQ multiplex PCR, and TCRdb's table has in-frame clones only and misses some. The top ten clones hold approximately 9.3% of a sample with 60,000 to 70,000 clones, around 80% of them seen once. The source of this sequence is a human donor with non-small cell lung cancer who had a complete response to radiotherapy plus ipilimumab. J is TRBJ2-2 and V is TRBV6-6, with a tentative D call TRBD2 (5 bases). Source: peripheral blood, taken from a patient treated with radiotherapy plus ipilimumab. The CDR3 region is CASSRGTGELFF. The CDR3 coding sequence is TGTGCCAGCAGTCGGGGCACCGGGGAGCTGTTTTTT.